This T cell receptor (beta chain) was identified in a study of T cell repertoires in cytomegalovirus infection. Study summary: The authors relied on CMV epitopes, both recently identified HLA-C-restricted and well-studied HLA-B-restricted. It can be stated that public TCR beta signatures indicated CMV infection as well as a matching HLA type. Findings and limits, study-wide: Dominating the ex vivo response were HLA-C-restricted CMV-specific TCR beta clonotypes. People with CMV and the relevant HLA were identified by cumulative public TCR beta family frequency.

TCRdb re-called the reads through MiXCR, storing one row per CDR3 protein. This table holds roughly 800,000 distinct CDR3 sequences, 25% to 30% found once. A word on this clonotype: Antigen: not known.

The CDR3 extends over 14 amino acids. The ends lost 5 bases at V and 9 bases at J; junction bases unmatched: 8. V gene TRBV12-3 or TRBV12-4 combines with J gene TRBJ2-3; 10 bases align to TRBD2. The receptor was derived from a human donor in good health (CMV status not recorded). Some clones in this sample may be carry-over from other donors' samples. Sequenced here: cultured CD8+ T cells from PBMCs, sampled from culture after CMV antigen stimulation. CDR3 residues: CASSQTSGLETQYF. CDR3 in DNA: TGTGCCAGCAGTCAGACTAGCGGGTTGGAAACGCAGTATTTT.